The present entry profiles one T cell receptor (beta chain) with its context. The CDR3 is 14 residues long. The sample comes from a study of ipilimumab plus nivolumab after autologous stem cell transplantation. Starting 14 to 28 days after autologous transplant, ipilimumab 1 mg/kg was given. Sequenced by immunoSEQ multiplex PCR; TCRdb stores in-frame clones only, minus some. Counted here are 10,000 to 15,000 clones, 60% to 75% occurring once; the ten biggest clones make up over 15%. The clonotype was recovered from a male donor with diffuse large B-cell lymphoma. Specimen: PBMCs, collected in a trial of ipilimumab plus nivolumab as post-transplant consolidation. The chain recombines TRBV12-1 with TRBJ2-2; no DNA check was done on the table's D call, TRBD2. TRBV12-1 is reported as a pseudogene. The DNA for the CDR3 is TGTGCCAGCAGCTCAAGCCCGAACACCGGGGAGCTGTTTTTT. It encodes CASSSSPNTGELFF.